Presented here are 4 T cell receptor beta chains from one specimen sequenced in a study of chemoradiotherapy in HPV16-positive cancers. Profiling relied on immunoSEQ multiplex PCR, and the TCRdb table lists in-frame clones only, not all of them. The sample lists 25,000 to 35,000 clones; approximately 88% were seen once. Sequenced here: blood, sampled from a patient who underwent chemoradiotherapy. The receptors were sampled from a human donor with HPV-associated anogenital cancer.

The V call is TRBV28, the J call TRBJ2-1; D is possibly TRBD1 (6 bases). CDR1 is MDHEN and CDR2 is SYDVKM in the germline V gene. This CDR3 is 15 amino acids long. Trimming removed 3 bases at V and 6 bases at J, with 15 bases between. CDR3 in amino acids: CASSLARGLINEQFF. The CDR3 DNA reads as TGTGCCAGCAGTTTGGCCAGGGGATTGATCAATGAGCAGTTCTTC.

This clone has a handful of counts. The DNA of the CDR3 is TGTGCCAGCAGTTACAGCGCGGGCTTAGGGACCGGGGAGCTGTTTTTT. The encoded protein is CASSYSAGLGTGELFF. The chain links TRBV27 to TRBJ2-2; tentative D call: TRBD2 (5 bases). This CDR3 has 16 amino acids. Trimming took off 4 bases at V and 5 bases at J, with 17 bases between the two ends. CDR1 and CDR2 (germline): MNHEY, SMNVEV (reference sequence).

This clone occurred once. The genes are TRBV28 and TRBJ2-7, with a tentative D call TRBD1 (7 bases). CDR1 and CDR2 from the germline V gene are MDHEN and SYDVKM. Between the trimmed V and J ends, which lost 6 bases and 13 bases, there was a span of 19 bases. The CDR3 runs to 12 residues. The CDR3 loop reads CASRQGSRDFYF. The CDR3 DNA sequence: TGTGCCAGCAGACAGGGGTCGCGGGATTTTTACTTC.

This clone was detected a few times. The chain is built from TRBV28 and TRBJ1-5, with unresolved D. CDR1 and CDR2 from the germline V gene are MDHEN and SYDVKM. V lost 8 bases and J lost 5, with 16 bases in between. This CDR3 comprises 14 residues. The CDR3 sequence is CASLKTRLDQPQHF. For the CDR3, the DNA is TGTGCCAGCCTAAAGACAAGATTGGATCAGCCCCAGCATTTT.